This is a list of T cell receptor beta chains from one sample in a study of identical twins. TCRdb recomputed calls from the 5' RACE reads with MiXCR, one row per CDR3 protein. The data contain approximately 260,000 distinct CDR3 sequences, over 12% of them seen just once; the ten biggest clones take up about 9%. Sequencing input: memory (CD45RO+) T cells sorted from blood. Receptors originate from a woman younger than 30 in good health. The CDR3 runs from the conserved cysteine through the conserved F or W. The D gene is left open where the match is weak. Clone sizes are given selectively: once, few, many, or a class where the clone is expanded.

D: .; length: 16; V: TRBV6-2/TRBV6-3; size: few; J: TRBJ2-6; CDR3: CASLPSHGSGANVLTF; DNA: TGTGCCAGCCTACCTTCTCATGGCTCTGGGGCCAACGTCCTGACTTTC
D: TRBD1; length: 14; V: TRBV6-1; size: .; J: TRBJ1-2; CDR3: CASSRQGSSNGYTF; DNA: TGTGCCAGTAGTCGACAGGGGAGTAGTAATGGCTACACCTTC
D: .; length: 13; V: TRBV11-2; size: .; J: TRBJ2-6; CDR3: CASSLLGANVLTF; DNA: TGTGCCAGCAGCTTGTTGGGGGCCAACGTCCTGACTTTC
D: .; length: 14; V: TRBV24-1; size: few; J: TRBJ2-2; CDR3: CATSGDLEGGELFF; DNA: TGTGCCACCTCCGGGGACCTAGAGGGCGGGGAGCTGTTTTTT
D: .; length: 15; V: TRBV5-1; size: few; J: TRBJ2-7; CDR3: CASRQAASVSYEQYF; DNA: TGCGCCAGCAGGCAAGCCGCTAGCGTTTCCTACGAGCAGTACTTC
D: TRBD2; length: 15; V: TRBV18; size: .; J: TRBJ2-5; CDR3: CASSPPASGSETQYF; DNA: TGTGCCAGCTCACCACCAGCTAGCGGGAGTGAGACCCAGTACTTC
D: .; length: 16; V: TRBV5-5; size: .; J: TRBJ1-3; CDR3: CASRDFLASSGNTIYF; DNA: TGTGCCAGCAGGGACTTTTTGGCTTCCTCTGGAAACACCATATATTTT
D: TRBD1; length: 15; V: TRBV29-1; size: few; J: TRBJ1-2; CDR3: CSVRTGAAGVGGYTF; DNA: TGCAGCGTGCGAACAGGGGCCGCAGGCGTGGGTGGCTACACCTTC
D: .; length: 13; V: TRBV12-3/TRBV12-4; size: many; J: TRBJ1-3; CDR3: CASRRSSGNTIYF; DNA: TGTGCCAGCCGGCGGTCCTCTGGAAACACCATATATTTT
D: .; length: 14; V: TRBV7-2; size: .; J: TRBJ2-7; CDR3: CASSSTPGPYEQYF; DNA: TGTGCCAGCAGCTCAACTCCTGGACCCTACGAGCAGTACTTC
D: TRBD1; length: 14; V: TRBV12-3/TRBV12-4; size: .; J: TRBJ1-1; CDR3: CASSRTGGASEAFF; DNA: TGTGCCAGCAGCCGAACAGGGGGCGCATCTGAAGCTTTCTTT
D: .; length: 13; V: TRBV12-3/TRBV12-4; size: many; J: TRBJ1-2; CDR3: CASSLGSTYGYTF; DNA: TGTGCCAGCAGTTTGGGGTCAACGTATGGCTACACCTTC
D: .; length: 12; V: TRBV12-3/TRBV12-4; size: few; J: TRBJ2-7; CDR3: CASSLRRSEQYF; DNA: TGTGCCAGCAGCCTCAGGCGGAGCGAGCAGTACTTC
D: TRBD1; length: 15; V: TRBV6-5; size: few; J: TRBJ1-6; CDR3: CASSSRTGNNSPLHF; DNA: TGTGCCAGCAGTTCCCGGACAGGGAATAATTCACCCCTCCACTTT
D: TRBD2; length: 16; V: TRBV12-3/TRBV12-4; size: many; J: TRBJ2-7; CDR3: CASSLGLAGGTYEQYF; DNA: TGTGCCAGCAGCCTGGGACTAGCGGGAGGAACCTACGAGCAGTACTTC
D: .; length: 11; V: TRBV20-1; size: .; J: TRBJ1-4; CDR3: CSATTNEKLFF; DNA: TGCAGTGCCACAACTAATGAAAAACTGTTTTTT
D: .; length: 16; V: TRBV7-2; size: .; J: TRBJ2-3; CDR3: CASSFTSPRNTDTQYF; DNA: TGTGCCAGCAGCTTTACTAGTCCTCGGAACACAGATACGCAGTATTTT
D: .; length: 17; V: TRBV5-6; size: few; J: TRBJ1-5; CDR3: CASSSGPWADSNQPQHF; DNA: TGTGCCAGCAGCTCCGGGCCGTGGGCAGATAGCAATCAGCCCCAGCATTTT
D: .; length: 15; V: TRBV5-6; size: many; J: TRBJ1-1; CDR3: CASSLFGTQNTEAFF; DNA: TGTGCCAGCAGCTTATTCGGGACACAGAACACTGAAGCTTTCTTT
D: .; length: 14; V: TRBV12-3/TRBV12-4; size: many; J: TRBJ2-1; CDR3: CASSRGRDYNEQFF; DNA: TGTGCCAGCAGCCGGGGCCGCGATTACAATGAGCAGTTCTTC
D: .; length: 14; V: TRBV28; size: few; J: TRBJ1-6; CDR3: CASSYGGANSPLHF; DNA: TGTGCCAGCAGTTACGGCGGCGCGAATTCACCCCTCCACTTT
D: TRBD2; length: 14; V: TRBV7-2; size: .; J: TRBJ2-1; CDR3: CASGHGRAANEQFF; DNA: TGTGCCAGCGGGCACGGGAGGGCCGCAAATGAGCAGTTCTTC
D: .; length: 12; V: TRBV29-1; size: .; J: TRBJ2-3; CDR3: CSVWQITDTQYF; DNA: TGCAGCGTTTGGCAGATCACAGATACGCAGTATTTT
D: .; length: 16; V: TRBV20-1; size: .; J: TRBJ2-5; CDR3: CSARGDRLLIQETQYF; DNA: TGCAGTGCTAGAGGTGACAGGCTCTTAATACAAGAGACCCAGTACTTC
D: .; length: 16; V: TRBV6-2/TRBV6-3; size: .; J: TRBJ2-6; CDR3: CASSTIQSAGANVLTF; DNA: TGTGCCAGCAGTACCATTCAGTCTGCTGGGGCCAACGTCCTGACTTTC
D: TRBD2; length: 15; V: TRBV2; size: .; J: TRBJ2-1; CDR3: CASSSPWGGAAEQFF; DNA: TGTGCCAGCAGTTCCCCCTGGGGGGGAGCGGCTGAGCAGTTCTTC
D: TRBD1; length: 15; V: TRBV4-1; size: few; J: TRBJ2-2; CDR3: CASSQRQGSTGELFF; DNA: TGCGCCAGCAGCCAGAGACAGGGGTCCACCGGGGAGCTGTTTTTT
D: TRBD1; length: 15; V: TRBV15; size: .; J: TRBJ2-3; CDR3: CATRSDGTGTDTQYF; DNA: TGTGCCACCAGGTCCGACGGGACAGGGACAGATACGCAGTATTTT
D: .; length: 15; V: TRBV29-1; size: .; J: TRBJ2-5; CDR3: CSVDLHPSLQETQYF; DNA: TGCAGCGTTGATTTGCACCCCTCCCTCCAAGAGACCCAGTACTTC
D: .; length: 18; V: TRBV2; size: .; J: TRBJ2-7; CDR3: CASSAGRGRKSADYEQYF; DNA: TGTGCCAGCAGTGCAGGCAGGGGACGGAAATCAGCCGACTACGAGCAGTACTTC
D: TRBD1; length: 14; V: TRBV12-3/TRBV12-4; size: .; J: TRBJ1-1; CDR3: CASTGQGQGTEAFF; DNA: TGTGCCAGCACAGGACAGGGGCAGGGGACTGAAGCTTTCTTT
D: .; length: 11; V: TRBV12-3/TRBV12-4; size: .; J: TRBJ2-4; CDR3: CASSFRGIQYF; DNA: TGTGCCAGCAGTTTTAGGGGAATTCAGTACTTC
D: TRBD1; length: 15; V: TRBV9; size: many; J: TRBJ2-2; CDR3: CASSVKGTATGELFF; DNA: TGTGCCAGCAGCGTAAAAGGGACAGCCACCGGGGAGCTGTTTTTT
D: TRBD1; length: 16; V: TRBV18; size: few; J: TRBJ2-3; CDR3: CASSPPTGGPRDTQYF; DNA: TGTGCCAGCTCACCCCCGACAGGGGGTCCTCGAGATACGCAGTATTTT
D: .; length: 14; V: TRBV27; size: .; J: TRBJ1-2; CDR3: CASSVVPGTGWDTF; DNA: TGTGCCAGCTCTGTGGTACCCGGAACAGGGTGGGACACCTTC
D: .; length: 14; V: TRBV20-1; size: few; J: TRBJ2-2; CDR3: CSARRHGNTGELFF; DNA: TGCAGTGCTAGAAGGCATGGTAACACCGGGGAGCTGTTTTTT
D: TRBD2; length: 16; V: TRBV2; size: .; J: TRBJ2-1; CDR3: CASRDLPGLAGFEQFF; DNA: TGTGCCAGCAGGGACCTACCGGGACTAGCGGGGTTTGAGCAGTTCTTC
D: TRBD2; length: 12; V: TRBV10-1; size: .; J: TRBJ2-2; CDR3: CASGGDTGELFF; DNA: TGCGCCAGCGGGGGGGACACCGGGGAGCTGTTTTTT
D: .; length: 15; V: TRBV5-1; size: once; J: TRBJ1-3; CDR3: CASSLGHFSGNTIYF; DNA: TGCGCCAGCAGCTTGGGACATTTCTCTGGAAACACCATATATTTT
D: TRBD1; length: 15; V: TRBV7-7; size: .; J: TRBJ1-4; CDR3: CASSPGTGVQEKLFF; DNA: TGTGCTAGCAGCCCGGGGACAGGGGTACAAGAAAAACTGTTTTTT
D: .; length: 14; V: TRBV4-3; size: few; J: TRBJ2-1; CDR3: CASSRGISYNEQFF; DNA: TGCGCCAGCAGTCGCGGGATCTCCTACAATGAGCAGTTCTTC
D: TRBD2; length: 15; V: TRBV20-1; size: few; J: TRBJ2-5; CDR3: CSAPRLAGVEETQYF; DNA: TGCAGTGCTCCAAGACTAGCGGGAGTAGAAGAGACCCAGTACTTC
D: .; length: 13; V: TRBV27; size: few; J: TRBJ2-7; CDR3: CASSLELYYEQYF; DNA: TGTGCCAGCAGTCTCGAACTCTACTACGAGCAGTACTTC
D: .; length: 15; V: TRBV20-1; size: .; J: TRBJ2-3; CDR3: CSANDGNRSTDTQYF; DNA: TGCAGTGCTAACGACGGGAATAGGTCCACAGATACGCAGTATTTT
D: .; length: 13; V: TRBV7-8; size: few; J: TRBJ1-1; CDR3: CASSLIKNTEAFF; DNA: TGTGCCAGCAGCTTGATAAAGAACACTGAAGCTTTCTTT
D: .; length: 12; V: TRBV7-9; size: many; J: TRBJ1-1; CDR3: CASSSTDTEAFF; DNA: TGTGCCAGCAGCTCCACGGACACTGAAGCTTTCTTT
D: TRBD2; length: 17; V: TRBV11-3; size: few; J: TRBJ2-3; CDR3: CASSPGLAGASTDTQYF; DNA: TGTGCCAGCAGCCCCGGACTAGCGGGAGCTAGCACAGATACGCAGTATTTT
D: .; length: 16; V: TRBV4-3; size: .; J: TRBJ2-6; CDR3: CASSQEGASGANVLTF; DNA: TGCGCCAGCAGCCAAGAAGGGGCTTCTGGGGCCAACGTCCTGACTTTC
D: TRBD1; length: 12; V: TRBV10-2; size: many; J: TRBJ1-2; CDR3: CATQDRVPGYTF; DNA: TGCGCCACCCAGGACAGGGTGCCTGGCTACACCTTC